Listed here is a single TCR beta chain. The protocol was immunoSEQ multiplex PCR, while the TCRdb copy is restricted to in-frame clones and leaves out a portion. The sample consists of approximately 90,000 clones, roughly 90% of them appearing once. Germline lookup yields CDR1 SNHLY and CDR2 FYNNEI. V lost 4 bases to trimming and J lost 2 bases, with 14 bases between them. The CDR3 runs 15 residues. These data come from a study of OX40 agonist ivuxolimab in advanced cancers. The receptor was isolated from an adult with an advanced solid tumor such as melanoma, head and neck, liver or kidney cancer. J is TRBJ1-2 and V is TRBV2; perhaps TRBD1 as D (6 bases). The material sequenced was CD4+ or CD8+ T cells sorted from blood, taken in a trial of the OX40 agonist ivuxolimab. This CDR3 is CASSAIRGTNYGYTF. Written as DNA, the CDR3 is TGTGCCAGCAGTGCCATCAGGGGAACCAACTATGGCTACACCTTC.